The 16 T cell receptor beta chains in this list originate from one sample, sequenced in a study of regulatory T cells in long-lasting Graves disease. Noted time point: newly diagnosed GD, antithyroid drugs for less than 3 months. From PBMCs, RNA was extracted and then used to make the TCR library. Both iRepertoire HTBI primers and Arm-PCR of CDR3 regions were used to build the TCR beta libraries. TCRdb reprocessed the multiplex PCR reads with MiXCR, giving one entry per CDR3 protein. The sample consists of 500,000 or so distinct CDR3 sequences, 11% to 15% of them appearing once. This sample also appeared in a second study, on T cells in Graves' hyperthyroidism and ophthalmopathy.

The specimen comprised peripheral blood mononuclear cells (PBMCs), sampled at new diagnosis, from a patient treated with antithyroid drugs. The receptors here all came from a woman in her fifties or sixties with Graves disease.

This clonotype was detected a few times. This chain connects TRBV7-8 to TRBJ1-5; 8 nucleotides line up with TRBD1. There are 15 residues in the CDR3. Germline assignment: CDR1 SGHVS and CDR2 FQNEAQ. The V and J ends lost 2 bases and 9 bases, in that order; junction bases with no gene match: 9. The CDR3 DNA is TGTGCCAGCAGCTTATCTCCGGGACAGGATACGCCCCAGCATTTT. Residues: CASSLSPGQDTPQHF. The whole variable domain, remainder taken from reference TRBV7-8 and TRBJ1-5, is GAGVSQSPRYKVAKRGQDVALRCDPISGHVSLFWYQQALGQGPEFLTYFQNEAQLDKSGLPSDRFFAERPEGSVSTLKIQRTQQEDSAVYLCASSLSPGQDTPQHFGDGTRLSIL.

This clonotype was recorded at least ten times. The CDR3 loop is CASSGASGSNEQFF. CDR3 coding DNA: TGTGCCAGCAGCGGGGCTAGCGGGAGCAATGAGCAGTTCTTC. J is TRBJ2-1 and V is TRBV28; TRBD2 aligns across 10 bases. Germline V gives CDR1 MDHEN, CDR2 SYDVKM. This CDR3 has 14 residues. J was trimmed by 6 bases and V by 6 bases; bases with no gene match: 5. Full variable domain (rest looked up from reference TRBV28 and TRBJ2-1): DVKVTQSSRYLVKRTGEKVFLECVQDMDHENMFWYRQDPGLGLRLIYFSYDVKMKEKGDIPEGYSVSREKKERFSLILESASTNQTSMYLCASSGASGSNEQFFGPGTRLTVL.

CDR3 in amino acids: CSAIRWGANQPQHF. CDR3 bases: TGCAGTGCCATCAGGTGGGGGGCAAATCAGCCCCAGCATTTT. The V and J genes are TRBV20-1 and TRBJ1-5; perhaps TRBD1 as D (6 bases). This CDR3 is 14 amino acids long. Germline CDR1 and CDR2: DFQATT and SNEGSKA (reference sequence). The V gene lost 6 bases and the J gene lost 4 bases, with 16 bases spanning the gap.

This clonotype was detected many times. The chain links TRBV29-1 to TRBJ2-2, with 11 bases that match TRBD1. Germline trimming cut 5 bases from V and 7 bases from J; bases unmatched to any gene: 6. CDR1 and CDR2 from the germline V gene are SQVTM and ANQGSEA. The length of the CDR3 is 14 residues. In nucleotides, the CDR3 is TGCAGCGTTTCTGGGACAGGGGGAAGCGGGGAGCTGTTTTTT. It codes for CSVSGTGGSGELFF.

This clonotype was counted many times. The J gene is TRBJ1-1, the V gene TRBV5-5; 8 nucleotides agree with TRBD1. The germline V gene encodes CDR1 SGHKS and CDR2 YYEKEE (reference sequence). The V and J ends lost 4 bases and 5 bases, in that order; junction bases with no gene match: 16. The CDR3 loop spans 17 amino acids. The CDR3: CASSPLPRSRGLTEAFF. In DNA form, the CDR3 reads TGTGCCAGCAGCCCACTACCCCGGTCCAGGGGGCTGACTGAAGCTTTCTTT.

This clonotype occurred many times. The V gene is TRBV11-2, the J gene TRBJ1-2; D is uncertain. The CDR3 runs 14 residues. Trimming took off 0 bases at V and 0 bases at J, with 5 bases between the two ends. Germline V gives CDR1 SGHAT, CDR2 FQNNGV. DNA for the CDR3: TGTGCCAGCAGCTTAGATTCTACTAACTATGGCTACACCTTC. This codes for CASSLDSTNYGYTF.

Ten or more counts support this clonotype. This rearrangement joins TRBV5-1 to TRBJ1-4; 9 positions match TRBD1. V trimming: 3 bases; J trimming: 5 bases; junction bases outside the gene matches: 5. The CDR3 has 15 residues. Germline values: CDR1 SGHRS, CDR2 YFSETQ. CDR3 sequence (DNA): TGCGCCAGCAGCTCAAAACAGGGGGCAAATGAAAAACTGTTTTTT. Protein product: CASSSKQGANEKLFF. The full variable domain, with the rest looked up from reference TRBV5-1 and TRBJ1-4, is KAGVTQTPRYLIKTRGQQVTLSCSPISGHRSVSWYQQTPGQGLQFLFEYFSETQRNKGNFPGRFSGRQFSNSRSEMNVSTLELGDSALYLCASSSKQGANEKLFFGSGTQLSVL.

As concerns this clonotype: An end of the junction differs from the germline gene, which may be a read error. The chain has TRBV28 and TRBJ2-5, with 7 positions matching TRBD1. This CDR3 is built from 15 residues. CDR1 MDHEN and CDR2 SYDVKM come from the germline V gene. In DNA, the CDR3 is TGTGCCGGCAGCTTAGACAGGGATCCGTCGGAGACCCAGTACTTC. Translation gives CAGSLDRDPSETQYF.

This clonotype was counted at least ten times. The rearrangement uses TRBV2 and TRBJ2-5; TRBD2 matches at 11 bases. The CDR3 has 16 amino acids. Trimming cost V 6 bases and J 5 bases; bases outside gene matches: 11. Looked up from germline, CDR1 is SNHLY and CDR2 is FYNNEI. CDR3 nucleotide sequence: TGTGCCAGCAGGAAGACTAGCGGGATGCCTCGGGAGACCCAGTACTTC. It codes for CASRKTSGMPRETQYF.

The rearrangement joins TRBV28 to TRBJ1-1; D call uncertain. This CDR3 comprises 15 residues. The germline V gene encodes CDR1 MDHEN and CDR2 SYDVKM. V lost 1 base to trimming and J lost 6 bases, with 15 bases between them. CDR3: CASSLSTYQTPEAFF. The CDR3 coding sequence is TGTGCCAGCAGTTTATCAACTTACCAGACGCCTGAAGCTTTCTTT.

In the case of this clonotype: A much larger clonotype is one base distant, so this may be a read error. This chain joins TRBV28 and TRBJ2-1, with D perhaps TRBD1 or TRBD2 (6 bases each). The CDR3 loop spans 15 amino acids. Germline V CDR1 and CDR2: MDHEN, SYDVKM. The CDR3 DNA is TGTGCCAGCAGTTTATTGGGGGGCGCGGTCAATGGGCAGTTCTTC. This translates into CASSLLGGAVNGQFF.

This clonotype was observed at least ten times. V is TRBV20-1 and J is TRBJ2-5; possibly TRBD2 for D (6 bases). The germline V and J ends were trimmed by 3 bases and 5 bases, with 19 bases remaining between them. Germline V CDR1 and CDR2: DFQATT, SNEGSKA (reference sequence). The CDR3 covers 15 residues. CDR3 nucleotide sequence: TGCAGTGCTAGTAGCGGTCTGGGGGAATTTGAGACCCAGTACTTC. This sequence encodes CSASSGLGEFETQYF.

This clonotype was observed at least ten times. The chain carries TRBV13 and TRBJ2-3; D is possibly TRBD2 (6 bases). The J call is doubtful: the DNA matches TRBJ2-7 better. There are 14 residues in the CDR3. Germline assignment: CDR1 PRHDT and CDR2 FYEKMQ (reference sequence). Written as DNA, the CDR3 is TGTGCCAGCAGCTTAGTGGGACTCGGGTACGAGCAGTACTTC. Translation gives CASSLVGLGYEQYF.

The chain's CDR3 is CASRNRDSGNTIYF. The CDR3 nucleotides are TGTGCCAGCAGGAACCGGGACTCTGGAAACACCATATATTTT. The chain carries TRBV6-4 and TRBJ1-3; the D is unclear. Germline V CDR1 and CDR2: MRHNA, SNTAGT. This CDR3 spans 14 amino acids. V lost 6 bases and J 0 bases, leaving 9 bases between the germline ends.

For this clonotype: Possible read error: a much larger clone is one base away. This sequence joins TRBV28 and TRBJ2-5; 11 bases align to TRBD1. The J call is uncertain, as TRBJ2-1 better fits the DNA end. Germline V gene lookup returns CDR1 MDHEN and CDR2 SYDVKM. The CDR3 is 22 amino acids. The CDR3 nucleotides are TGTGCCAGCAGTCCGCGGACAGGGGGCTTGTTTGGCGGGAGGTGGGGGCGAGAGACCCAGTTCTTC. It is translated as CASSPRTGGLFGGRWGRETQFF.

This rearrangement joins TRBV19 to TRBJ2-2, with D possibly called TRBD1 or TRBD2 (7 bases each). CDR1 is LNHDA, CDR2 SQIVND, per germline (reference sequence). The length of the CDR3 is 17 residues. The V gene lost 6 bases and the J gene lost 1 base, with 18 bases spanning the gap. This chain's CDR3 is CASRDRVSGGNTGELFF. CDR3 DNA: TGTGCCAGTAGAGACAGGGTTTCGGGAGGGAACACCGGGGAGCTGTTTTTT.